One TCR beta chain is described in this entry. What it binds is not known. These data are taken from a study of cytomegalovirus exposure and HLA in healthy donors. General study points: An analysis was carried out later, and it reportedly showed fewer N-insertions in an Asian-associated ancestry cluster than the roughly 670-donor mean. The study recorded 164 TCR beta chains that were cytomegalovirus-associated.

Samples came from healthy bone marrow donors. The CDR3 has 13 amino acids. The junction had 5 bases not matched to a gene; V was cut back by 10 bases and J by 0 bases. Germline V gives CDR1 LNHDA, CDR2 SQIVND (reference sequence). Vbeta (60) and Jbeta (13) primers were used in the PCR. Profiling relied on immunoSEQ multiplex PCR, and the TCRdb table lists in-frame clones only, not all of them. The sample has 140,000 or so clones; 80% are singletons. The receptor was derived from a female donor in good health and CMV-seronegative. The chain recombines TRBV19 with TRBJ1-1; 7 bases agree with TRBD1. What was sequenced was PBMCs. This CDR3 reads CATRGTVNTEAFF. CDR3 sequence (DNA): TGTGCCACTAGGGGGACAGTGAACACTGAAGCTTTCTTT.